Below, one T cell receptor (beta chain) is given with its context. What it binds is not known. The data are from a study of cytomegalovirus exposure and HLA in healthy donors. Study-level results: Researchers counted 180 or so TCR beta chains as cytomegalovirus-associated.

This table comes from immunoSEQ multiplex PCR, and its TCRdb copy is limited to in-frame clones, with some not included. The sample comprises roughly 90,000 clones, 93% of which are singletons, and less than 1.5% rests with the top ten. Germline CDR1 reads SEHNR; CDR2 reads FQNEAQ (reference sequence). The CDR3 is made up of 14 amino acids. Trimming stripped 2 bases from V and 5 bases from J, with 13 bases between. The chain links TRBV7-9 to TRBJ2-7; a possible D gene is TRBD2 (6 bases). The source is a woman aged 25 to 39 in good health and CMV-seropositive. The sample comprised PBMCs. The CDR3 protein is CASSLYGSPHEQYF. The DNA for the CDR3 is TGTGCCAGCAGCTTATACGGGAGCCCCCACGAGCAGTACTTC.